The rows below give T cell receptor beta chains drawn from one sample of a study of long-term antiretroviral therapy in people with HIV. Sequenced by immunoSEQ multiplex PCR; TCRdb stores in-frame clones only, minus some. Altogether about 22,000 clones are present, 70% to 85% being singletons, with the ten largest covering 15% to 20%. Sample: unsorted PBMCs, taken 0.1 years before starting antiretroviral therapy. Every receptor here comes from a man aged 18 to 29 with HIV. Both conserved end residues are part of each CDR3. The D gene is left open where the match is weak. Not every row has a clone size; where given, it reads once, few, many or a size class.

19	.	TRBJ1-1	.	TRBV21-1	CASTSPRRGGRPMNTEAFF	TGTGCCAGCACCTCACCGAGGAGGGGCGGCCGCCCTATGAACACTGAAGCTTTCTTT
14	.	TRBJ1-2	.	TRBV6-1	CASSEAVGNYGYTF	TGTGCCAGCAGTGAAGCGGTCGGAAACTATGGCTACACCTTC
16	.	TRBJ1-1	.	TRBV7-2	CASSLATGVGTTEAFF	TGTGCCAGCAGCTTAGCGACGGGGGTTGGGACCACTGAAGCTTTCTTT
15	.	TRBJ2-1	once	TRBV18	CASSYLGGGTNEQFF	TGTGCCAGCTCATACCTAGGGGGAGGTACTAATGAGCAGTTCTTC
13	.	TRBJ1-3	.	TRBV5-1	CASSFGGANTIYF	TGCGCCAGCAGCTTCGGCGGGGCAAACACCATATATTTT
15	.	TRBJ2-7	few	TRBV6-5	CASSSFNGRGYEQYF	TGTGCCAGCAGTTCCTTTAATGGGAGAGGCTACGAGCAGTACTTC
13	TRBD1	TRBJ2-7	.	TRBV29-1	CSATGQDDYEQYF	TGCAGCGCAACAGGACAGGACGACTACGAGCAGTACTTC
15	.	TRBJ2-7	.	TRBV19	CASRRTGRGFYEQYF	TGTGCCAGTAGACGCACAGGGAGGGGATTCTACGAGCAGTACTTC
15	.	TRBJ2-3	.	TRBV10-3	CAISELSASTDTQYF	TGTGCCATCAGTGAGTTGTCAGCTAGCACAGATACGCAGTATTTT
15	TRBD1	TRBJ2-5	.	TRBV11-2	CASSLPGTAQETQYF	TGTGCCAGCAGCTTACCCGGGACAGCGCAAGAGACCCAGTACTTC
15	.	TRBJ2-7	.	TRBV4-1	CASSWGDFSNYEQYF	TGCGCCAGCAGCTGGGGGGACTTCTCTAACTACGAGCAGTACTTC
14	.	TRBJ2-7	few	TRBV19	CASKVRQTSYEQYF	TGTGCCAGTAAGGTCCGGCAGACCTCCTACGAGCAGTACTTC
14	.	TRBJ1-1	.	TRBV5-1	CASSRTDLNTEAFF	TGCGCCAGCAGCCGGACGGATTTGAACACTGAAGCTTTCTTT
14	.	TRBJ2-3	once	TRBV6-5	CASTPGGSTDTQYF	TGTGCCAGTACCCCCGGCGGTAGCACAGATACGCAGTATTTT
14	.	TRBJ1-1	.	TRBV9	CASSVYRMGSEAFF	TGTGCCAGCAGCGTATACCGAATGGGGTCTGAAGCTTTCTTT
20	TRBD2	TRBJ2-1	.	TRBV5-1	CASSLVTTSGGPSSYNEQFF	TGCGCCAGCAGCTTGGTTACGACTAGCGGGGGGCCCAGCTCCTACAATGAGCAGTTCTTC
13	.	TRBJ2-7	.	TRBV2	CASSVGTSGEQYF	TGTGCCAGCAGCGTTGGGACATCAGGGGAGCAGTACTTC
14	.	TRBJ2-2	medium-sized	TRBV5-6	CASSLWERTGELFF	TGTGCCAGCAGCTTGTGGGAGAGAACCGGGGAGCTGTTTTTT
13	TRBD1	TRBJ1-2	few	TRBV6-5	CASRGTGVTGYTF	TGTGCCAGCAGGGGGACAGGGGTTACTGGCTACACCTTC
12	.	TRBJ1-2	.	TRBV30	CAWTLGNYGYTF	TGTGCCTGGACGCTAGGAAACTATGGCTACACCTTC
15	.	TRBJ1-1	once	TRBV5-1	CASSLLDGLNTEAFF	TGCGCCAGCAGCTTGCTGGACGGTTTGAACACTGAAGCTTTCTTT
14	.	TRBJ2-1	.	TRBV27	CASSLSWSNNEQFF	TGTGCCAGCAGTTTATCCTGGAGTAACAATGAGCAGTTCTTC
14	.	TRBJ1-6	.	TRBV27	CASSLSSYNSPLHF	TGTGCCAGCAGTCTGAGCTCCTATAATTCACCCCTCCACTTT
15	.	TRBJ1-2	.	TRBV5-4	CASSLGSGYNYGYTF	TGTGCCAGCAGCTTGGGGTCAGGTTATAACTATGGCTACACCTTC
13	.	TRBJ2-7	.	TRBV6-1	CASSRDGTYEQYF	TGTGCCAGCAGCCGCGACGGAACCTACGAGCAGTACTTC
14	.	TRBJ2-7	few	TRBV27	CATSRTASRAEQYF	TGTGCCACCTCCCGGACGGCTAGCCGAGCCGAGCAGTACTTC
16	TRBD2	TRBJ2-5	.	TRBV5-1	CASRPGLAGVMETQYF	TGCGCCAGCAGACCGGGACTAGCGGGAGTTATGGAGACCCAGTACTTC
19	TRBD2	TRBJ2-3	.	TRBV5-6	CASIKPLGLAGPSTDTQYF	TGTGCCAGCATCAAACCCTTGGGACTAGCGGGCCCTAGCACAGATACGCAGTATTTT
14	.	TRBJ2-1	.	TRBV2	CASSAQGRLVEQFF	TGTGCCAGCAGTGCCCAAGGACGATTGGTCGAGCAGTTCTTC
16	.	TRBJ2-1	.	TRBV10-3	CAISESRSGSYNEQFF	TGTGCCATCAGTGAGTCGAGAAGCGGCTCCTACAATGAGCAGTTCTTC
13	.	TRBJ2-7	.	TRBV19	CASTEGKFYEQYF	TGTGCCAGTACTGAAGGGAAATTCTACGAGCAGTACTTC
16	.	TRBJ2-6	.	TRBV6-4	CASSADDSSGANVLTF	TGTGCCAGCAGTGCGGACGACAGCTCTGGGGCCAACGTCCTGACTTTC
12	.	TRBJ2-7	few	TRBV25-1	CATQTASYEQYF	TGTGCCACCCAGACAGCCTCCTACGAGCAGTACTTC
15	.	TRBJ2-3	.	TRBV6-1	CASSEGLGGTDTQYF	TGTGCCAGCAGTGAAGGATTGGGGGGTACAGATACGCAGTATTTT
14	.	TRBJ2-1	once	TRBV10-3	CAIMKGQTYNEQFF	TGTGCCATCATGAAAGGACAGACCTACAATGAGCAGTTCTTC
12	.	TRBJ1-2	medium-sized	TRBV2	CASIRDGYGYTF	TGTGCCAGCATCAGGGACGGCTATGGCTACACCTTC
14	.	TRBJ2-3	.	TRBV5-6	CASSTWGAVDTQYF	TGTGCCAGCAGCACCTGGGGGGCGGTGGATACGCAGTATTTT
13	.	TRBJ1-5	.	TRBV28	CASRQSSNQPQHF	TGTGCCAGCAGACAGTCTTCCAATCAGCCCCAGCATTTT
12	.	TRBJ2-7	.	TRBV19	CASSIGGDEQYF	TGTGCCAGTAGTATAGGCGGGGACGAGCAGTACTTC
15	TRBD1	TRBJ1-6	.	TRBV7-2	CASSLRGQDNSPLHF	TGTGCCAGCAGCTTAAGGGGACAGGATAATTCACCCCTCCACTTT
12	.	TRBJ1-5	once	TRBV30	CAWTSGNQPQHF	TGTGCCTGGACGAGTGGCAATCAGCCCCAGCATTTT
15	TRBD2	TRBJ2-3	.	TRBV5-5	CASSLGVTSGGAQYF	TGTGCCAGCAGCTTGGGAGTAACTAGCGGGGGGGCGCAGTATTTT
15	.	TRBJ1-6	.	TRBV10-3	CAISGGGGTDSPLHF	TGTGCCATCAGTGGCGGTGGAGGGACCGATTCACCCCTCCACTTT
16	TRBD1	TRBJ1-4	.	TRBV5-8	CASSAGQDFLNEKLFF	TGTGCCAGCAGCGCGGGACAGGACTTCCTTAATGAAAAACTGTTTTTT
15	TRBD1	TRBJ2-7	once	TRBV30	CAWIRGPRDRGEQYF	TGTGCCTGGATTCGGGGGCCGAGGGACAGGGGCGAGCAGTACTTC
11	TRBD1	TRBJ2-7	few	TRBV29-1	CSAGQTYEQYF	TGCAGCGCGGGACAGACCTACGAGCAGTACTTC
12	.	TRBJ2-3	.	TRBV18	CASSPAGDTQYF	TGTGCCAGCTCACCAGCAGGAGATACGCAGTATTTT
17	TRBD2	TRBJ2-1	.	TRBV7-6	CASSSSWRGSSYNEQFF	TGTGCCAGCAGCTCTTCCTGGCGGGGGAGCTCCTACAATGAGCAGTTCTTC
10	.	TRBJ2-7	.	TRBV12-5	CASGGYEQYF	TGTGCTAGTGGGGGCTACGAGCAGTACTTC
14	.	TRBJ2-7	.	TRBV5-6	CASSLIGEGNEQYF	TGTGCCAGCAGCCTCATTGGGGAAGGCAACGAGCAGTACTTC
15	.	TRBJ2-7	.	TRBV4-3	CASSQEDTVPYEQYF	TGCGCCAGCAGCCAAGAGGACACAGTGCCCTACGAGCAGTACTTC
15	TRBD1	TRBJ1-2	.	TRBV5-1	CASSFSTGGEYGYTF	TGCGCCAGCAGCTTTTCGACAGGGGGCGAGTATGGCTACACCTTC